The rows below give T cell receptor beta chains drawn from one sample of a study of graft-versus-host responses after intestinal transplantation. Their antigens remain unidentified. Libraries were prepared by immunoSEQ multiplex PCR; TCRdb keeps only in-frame clonotypes and omits some of them. The repertoire includes about 120,000 clones, 90% of them detected once, and around 0.2% sits in the top ten. The source was unstimulated CD4+ T cells sorted from spleen or lymph node cells, collected before intestinal transplant. These receptors were taken from a human donor who received an intestinal transplant. The conserved cysteine and the conserved F or W are not part of the CDR3 here. D genes are given only for firm matches.

d_gene: TRBD1; v_gene: TRBV7-3; CDR3aa: ASSLTGTATGELF
d_gene: NA; v_gene: TRBV5-1; CDR3aa: ASSPNRDESTGELF
d_gene: TRBD2; v_gene: TRBV27; CDR3aa: ASSFRLAGGRNTGELF
d_gene: NA; v_gene: TRBV5-8; CDR3aa: ASSLGWTFSQETQY
d_gene: NA; v_gene: TRBV30; CDR3aa: AWSRVITEAF
d_gene: TRBD1; v_gene: TRBV6-1; CDR3aa: ASRLTGEDTQY
d_gene: NA; v_gene: TRBV29-1; CDR3aa: SVDRFPNTEAF
d_gene: TRBD2; v_gene: TRBV6-1; CDR3aa: ASSSGLAGLGEQY
d_gene: NA; v_gene: TRBV25-1; CDR3aa: ASSDNRISYGYT
d_gene: TRBD2; v_gene: TRBV5-1; CDR3aa: ASTWTSGTNTGELF
d_gene: TRBD2; v_gene: TRBV2; CDR3aa: ASSGVSGGAGEQY
d_gene: NA; v_gene: TRBV6-5; CDR3aa: ASSPGQKNSPLH
d_gene: TRBD2; v_gene: TRBV5-1; CDR3aa: ASSLDVGLAREQY
d_gene: TRBD2; v_gene: TRBV4-1; CDR3aa: ASSRGLAGTYEQY
d_gene: NA; v_gene: TRBV5-1; CDR3aa: ASSLLSGFPDTQY
d_gene: NA; v_gene: TRBV5-4; CDR3aa: ASSLGGAKNIQY
d_gene: NA; v_gene: TRBV7-6; CDR3aa: ASGSTGAYEQY
d_gene: TRBD1; v_gene: TRBV5-1; CDR3aa: ASSRTGVHEQY
d_gene: NA; v_gene: TRBV11-1; CDR3aa: ASSLSTDTQY
d_gene: NA; v_gene: TRBV7-9; CDR3aa: ASSLSGGSGNTIY
d_gene: NA; v_gene: TRBV18; CDR3aa: ASSPGTVNTEAF
d_gene: NA; v_gene: TRBV7-9; CDR3aa: ASSLLPGQSLRGTEAF
d_gene: NA; v_gene: TRBV2; CDR3aa: ASSELLRGKAKNIQY
d_gene: NA; v_gene: TRBV5-6; CDR3aa: ASSFGSSYEQY
d_gene: NA; v_gene: TRBV27; CDR3aa: ASSLYGGSGSAF
d_gene: TRBD2; v_gene: TRBV10-2; CDR3aa: ASSDSGGSSYEQY
d_gene: NA; v_gene: TRBV5-1; CDR3aa: ASSLGAEQGYEQY
d_gene: TRBD1; v_gene: TRBV6-5; CDR3aa: ASSYDRGRVGYT
d_gene: TRBD1; v_gene: TRBV5-1; CDR3aa: ASSPRTGWYEQY
d_gene: TRBD2; v_gene: TRBV11-3; CDR3aa: ASSLDPGGSNEQF
d_gene: NA; v_gene: TRBV10-2; CDR3aa: ASSTLVNGYT
d_gene: NA; v_gene: TRBV28; CDR3aa: ASSSRGGLPYYEQY
d_gene: NA; v_gene: TRBV6-6; CDR3aa: ASSSGRAQY
d_gene: NA; v_gene: TRBV19; CDR3aa: ASSIRNQPQH
d_gene: NA; v_gene: TRBV6-5; CDR3aa: ASSYSKGDQPQH
d_gene: NA; v_gene: TRBV15; CDR3aa: ATSRDLKRAAYNEQF
d_gene: NA; v_gene: TRBV30; CDR3aa: AWSMRSNQPQH
d_gene: TRBD1; v_gene: TRBV4-1; CDR3aa: ASSRHSGDRGLDTEAF
d_gene: NA; v_gene: TRBV11-2; CDR3aa: ASSEVWQTVY
d_gene: NA; v_gene: TRBV7-9; CDR3aa: ASSSTSGKTNEQY
d_gene: NA; v_gene: TRBV7-8; CDR3aa: ASSAAGPYEQY
d_gene: NA; v_gene: TRBV2; CDR3aa: ASSPRLVTDTQY
d_gene: NA; v_gene: TRBV7-9; CDR3aa: ASSPREGQPQH
d_gene: NA; v_gene: TRBV5-1; CDR3aa: ASEDVSGNYGYT
d_gene: NA; v_gene: TRBV18; CDR3aa: ASSPRERAGKDTEAF
d_gene: TRBD2; v_gene: TRBV19; CDR3aa: ASSIEGLAGANTGELF
d_gene: NA; v_gene: TRBV9; CDR3aa: ASSVEGRGETQY
d_gene: NA; v_gene: TRBV30; CDR3aa: AWSFRTTQETQY
d_gene: TRBD2; v_gene: TRBV5-4; CDR3aa: ASSPTPAGGPTGELF